Each of the 18 T cell receptor beta chains below was sequenced from the same sample in a study of blood T cells in healthy people across ages. For the second PCR, which ran for about 6 to 11 cycles, a sample-barcoded 5' primer and a J-beta primer mix were used. TCRdb reprocessed the 5' RACE reads via MiXCR and lists one record per CDR3 protein. Altogether around 580,000 distinct CDR3 sequences are present, 47% being singletons, with the ten largest covering around 25%. The specimen was blood. The receptors were sampled from a man older than 75 in good health.

This clonotype was counted a few times. This sequence joins TRBV20-1 and TRBJ2-5; the match to TRBD2 covers 10 bases. The tail of the sequence fits TRBJ2-7 better, so the J call may be wrong. This CDR3 is 16 amino acids long. The germline V gene has CDR1 DFQATT and CDR2 SNEGSKA (reference sequence). Written as DNA, the CDR3 is TGCAGTGCTAGAGATTCCCTAGCGGGAGAATTCTACGAGCAGTACTTC. This encodes CSARDSLAGEFYEQYF.

This clonotype has a count of ten or more. As DNA, the CDR3 is TGTGCCAGCAGCTTAGGGGGCTTGGGGGAAAAACTGTTTTTT. The encoded protein is CASSLGGLGEKLFF. The rearrangement uses TRBV7-2 and TRBJ1-4, with D perhaps matching TRBD1 (5 bases). This CDR3 contains 14 residues. From germline, CDR1 is SGHTA and CDR2 FQGNSA. Trimming stripped 1 base from V and 8 bases from J, with 11 bases between.

This clonotype was counted between two and nine times. The chain employs TRBV10-3 and TRBJ1-2; 8 positions match TRBD1. There are 16 residues in the CDR3. Germline CDR1 and CDR2: ENHRY and SYGVKD. V was clipped by 6 bases and J by 3 bases; unmatched bases: 12. CDR3 region: CAISQTGTGDHYGYTF. DNA of the CDR3: TGTGCCATCAGCCAAACAGGGACAGGCGACCACTATGGCTACACCTTC.

This rearrangement joins TRBV19 to TRBJ1-1, with D tentatively TRBD1 (5 bases). Per the germline V gene, CDR1 is LNHDA and CDR2 is SQIVND (reference sequence). CDR3 length equals 17 residues. Deletions cut 10 bases from V and 0 bases from J, with 24 bases between. CDR3 residues: CATTAPGGRGVNTEAFF. The CDR3 nucleotides read TGTGCCACTACCGCTCCGGGAGGGAGGGGAGTGAACACTGAAGCTTTCTTT.

On this clonotype itself: This CDR3 is missing its conserved last phenylalanine or tryptophan, likely due to a read error. The CDR3 reads CATSRTKGYTDTQYI. The DNA for the CDR3 is TGTGCCACCAGCAGAACAAAGGGGTACACAGATACGCAGTATATT. V is TRBV15 and J is TRBJ2-3; D possibly corresponds to TRBD1 (5 bases). Deletions cut 2 bases from V and 2 bases from J, with 11 bases between. This CDR3 contains 15 residues. Germline assignment: CDR1 LNHNV and CDR2 YYDKDF (reference sequence).

The genes are TRBV6-1 and TRBJ1-1; D might be TRBD1 (5 bases). Per the germline V gene, CDR1 is MNHNS and CDR2 is SASEGT. CDR3 length: 18 residues. V was cut by 0 bases and J by 5 bases, with 22 bases left in between. The CDR3 region has the DNA TGTGCCAGCAGTGAAGCGCTACCAGTGACAGTCTCAGAAACTGAAGCTTTCTTT. It specifies CASSEALPVTVSETEAFF.

The J gene is TRBJ1-2, the V gene TRBV20-1, with 9 nucleotides matching TRBD1. The CDR3 runs to 14 residues. Trimming cost V 2 bases and J 3 bases; bases outside gene matches: 4. Germline assignment: CDR1 DFQATT and CDR2 SNEGSKA (reference sequence). CDR3 amino acids: CSARRDRVDYGYTF. The CDR3 coding sequence is TGCAGTGCTAGAAGGGACAGGGTGGACTATGGCTACACCTTC.

The chain uses TRBV5-1 and TRBJ2-7; TRBD1 matches 9 bases. The J call may not be correct, given that the DNA end is closer to TRBJ2-5. The CDR3 has 15 amino acids. Germline V CDR1 and CDR2: SGHRS, YFSETQ. The CDR3 coding sequence is TGCGCCAGCAGCCCCGACAGGGGGAGTGAGGAGACCCAGTACTTC. It translates to CASSPDRGSEETQYF.

V and J are TRBV6-6 and TRBJ2-1; 8 bases fit TRBD2. With 2 bases clipped from V and 8 bases from J, the junction kept 11 bases outside the gene matches. CDR1 is MNHNY and CDR2 is SVGAGI in the germline V gene (reference sequence). The CDR3 runs 16 residues. The CDR3 loop is CASSYPAASGSYEQFF. The DNA for the CDR3 is TGTGCCAGCAGTTACCCGGCGGCTAGCGGGTCTTATGAGCAGTTCTTC.

The V call is TRBV21-1, the J call TRBJ2-7. TRBV21-1 is a pseudogene segment. CDR3 length: 16 residues. Here the CDR3 reads CASSKALRTDSYEQYF. Here the CDR3 DNA reads TGTGCCAGCAGCAAAGCGCTCAGGACGGACTCCTACGAGCAGTACTTC.

This chain connects TRBV7-2 to TRBJ1-4; 7 positions match TRBD1. Germline lookup yields CDR1 SGHTA and CDR2 FQGNSA. The CDR3 covers 14 residues. With V trimmed by 5 bases and J by 5 bases, 5 bases remained unmatched. The CDR3 here is CASSRGQYNEKLFF. The CDR3 nucleotides read TGTGCCAGCAGCCGGGGACAGTACAATGAAAAACTGTTTTTT.

The chain has TRBV7-2 and TRBJ2-7; D unclear. The CDR3 extends over 14 amino acids. V was pared by 1 base and J by 4 bases, with 11 bases between. Germline CDR1 reads SGHTA; CDR2 reads FQGNSA. The DNA of the CDR3 is TGTGCCAGCAGCTTAGGGCCCCGGACGTACGAGCAGTACTTC. It specifies CASSLGPRTYEQYF.

The chain joins TRBV20-1 to TRBJ2-1; TRBD2 agrees at 7 bases. Looked up from germline, CDR1 is DFQATT and CDR2 is SNEGSKA (reference sequence). This CDR3 is 18 amino acids long. After removal of 3 bases from V and 0 bases from J, the junction contained 14 bases not matched to a gene. CDR3 sequence: CSARLGGTTKSSYNEQFF. The CDR3 DNA follows: TGCAGTGCTAGGTTGGGCGGGACTACAAAAAGCTCCTACAATGAGCAGTTCTTC.

This chain connects TRBV5-1 to TRBJ2-3, with 9 bases lining up with TRBD1. The CDR3 has 16 amino acids. In germline, CDR1 is SGHRS, CDR2 YFSETQ. J gave up 4 bases and V 1 base, and 7 bases lay outside the gene matches. The chain's CDR3 is CASSLTTGGLADTQYF. In DNA, the CDR3 is TGCGCCAGCAGCTTGACTACAGGGGGCTTAGCAGATACGCAGTATTTT.

This clonotype was detected only once. This chain joins TRBV29-1 and TRBJ1-2, with a tentative D call TRBD1 (5 bases). Between the trimmed V and J ends, which lost 5 bases and 3 bases, there was a span of 13 bases. The CDR3 runs 13 residues. Per the germline V gene, CDR1 is SQVTM and CDR2 is ANQGSEA. The CDR3 protein is CSVLETDDYGYTF. The CDR3 nucleotides read TGCAGCGTTTTGGAGACAGACGACTATGGCTACACCTTC. Full variable domain (rest looked up from reference TRBV29-1 and TRBJ1-2): SAVISQKPSRDICQRGTSLTIQCQVDSQVTMMFWYRQQPGQSLTLIATANQGSEATYESGFVIDKFPISRPNLTFSTLTVSNMSPEDSSIYLCSVLETDDYGYTFGSGTRLTVV.

V is TRBV20-1 and J is TRBJ2-2, with TRBD2 matching over 11 bases. V was pared by 7 bases and J by 2 bases, with 12 bases of the junction left unmatched. Germline loops: CDR1 DFQATT, CDR2 SNEGSKA (reference sequence). The CDR3 runs 17 residues. CDR3: CSVAPGLAEFNTGELFF. DNA of the CDR3: TGCAGTGTCGCACCGGGACTAGCGGAATTCAACACCGGGGAGCTGTTTTTT.

This clonotype was seen at least ten times. This sequence joins TRBV6-1 and TRBJ2-1, with 10 bases matching TRBD2. Germline CDR1 MNHNS, CDR2 SASEGT. J gave up 4 bases and V 6 bases, and 15 bases lay outside the gene matches. This CDR3 comprises 18 residues. The CDR3 sequence is CASSSSGQAGGRYNEQFF. Here the CDR3 DNA reads TGTGCCAGCAGCTCTTCGGGCCAAGCGGGGGGGCGTTACAATGAGCAGTTCTTC.

V gene TRBV6-6 combines with J gene TRBJ2-5, with 11 bases lining up with TRBD1. V shed 0 bases, J shed 13 bases, and the junction held 13 bases outside the gene matches. The CDR3 sequence is 16 residues long. Germline CDR1 MNHNY, CDR2 SVGAGI (reference sequence). The CDR3 is CASSYSGQGAKSGLYF. CDR3 bases: TGTGCCAGCAGTTACTCAGGACAGGGGGCTAAGTCAGGGCTGTACTTC.